A selection of T cell receptor beta chains follows, all from one sample in a study of T-cell reconstitution after alpha-beta-depleted transplantation in children. MiXCR, run by TCRdb on the PCR reads, gives a single entry per CDR3 protein. The sample has almost 400,000 distinct CDR3 sequences; around 21% are singletons. The source material was PBMCs from the stem cell graft donor, sampled from the stem cell graft. The receptors derive from a human donor who donated a stem cell graft to a child with acute myeloid leukemia. Both conserved end residues are part of each CDR3. Each record gives: D gene, clone size, J gene, V gene, CDR3 DNA, CDR3 protein. D genes are given only for firm matches. The size field is filled for only some rows; it gives once, few, many or a size class.

. | . | TRBJ1-1 | TRBV20-1 | TGCAGTGCTAGGGCCCACGTCGGGTCTCCGAACACTGAAGCTTTCTTT | CSARAHVGSPNTEAFF
. | . | TRBJ2-5 | TRBV28 | TGTGCCAGCAGTCAGGCCCGACGACACCTCCAAGAGACCCAGTACTTC | CASSQARRHLQETQYF
. | few | TRBJ1-1 | TRBV12-3/TRBV12-4 | TGTGCCAGCAGTTTCGGGGGTAACCCTGAAGCTTTCTTT | CASSFGGNPEAFF
TRBD2 | few | TRBJ2-1 | TRBV27 | TGTGCCAGCAGTCCGGGACTAGCGGTGAATGAGCAGTTCTTC | CASSPGLAVNEQFF
. | many | TRBJ2-1 | TRBV27 | TGTGCCAGCAGTTTCGGCTCCGACTATTACAATGAGCAGTTCTTC | CASSFGSDYYNEQFF
. | many | TRBJ2-7 | TRBV20-1 | TGCAGTGCAACTCAGGGATCCTACGAGCAGTACTTC | CSATQGSYEQYF
TRBD2 | . | TRBJ2-1 | TRBV29-1 | TGCAGCGTTGAGGGGACTAGCGCGCCTGGGGAGCAGTTCTTC | CSVEGTSAPGEQFF
TRBD1 | many | TRBJ1-1 | TRBV12-5 | TGTGCTAGTGGTTTCAATAACGGGACAGCCCCGAAGTTAAACACTGAAGCTTTCTTT | CASGFNNGTAPKLNTEAFF
. | . | TRBJ2-5 | TRBV5-1 | TGCGCCAGCAGCTTGAACCCAGAGGGACACATAGCGCGCCCAGAGACCCAGTACTTC | CASSLNPEGHIARPETQYF
TRBD2 | few | TRBJ2-1 | TRBV3-1 | TGTGCCAGCAGCCAAGATTTTTGGCGGGAGTACAATGAGCAGTTCTTC | CASSQDFWREYNEQFF
. | few | TRBJ2-7 | TRBV10-3 | TGTGCCATCGGAGCTGCCTACGAGCAGTACTTC | CAIGAAYEQYF